This T cell receptor beta chain was sequenced in a study of shared clonotypes between healthy human individuals. About the research overall: CD4 naive and CD4 memory each took three plates per donor, while CD8 naive took two and CD8 memory one.

In replicate PCRs of sorted subsets, around 0.2 ug DNA, approximately 30,000 T cell genomes, was used. Original analysis: ImmunoSEQ output held junction-only sequences without quality scores, so filtering differed. The table came from immunoSEQ multiplex PCR; TCRdb's copy has only in-frame clones and leaves some out. V and J calls and clone size are those listed in that table; D and trimming were worked out from the DNA. The repertoire holds about 2.2 million clones, with 90% to 95% as singletons. CD45RO negativity and positive selection for CCR7 defined naive CD8 cells, a population that excluded terminally differentiated effector memory CD45RA+ cells. Donation came from healthy HIV-negative adults that had no recent acute infections or vaccinations. This CDR3 has 16 residues. V lost 3 bases to trimming and J lost 4 bases, with 17 bases between them. CDR1 is LNHDA and CDR2 is SQIVND in the germline V gene (reference sequence).

J is TRBJ2-3 and V is TRBV19, with a tentative D call TRBD1 (7 bases). Sequenced material: naive CD8+ T cells from PBMCs. The clonotype was recovered from a man aged 18 to 30 in good health. Some clones in this sample may be carry-over from other donors' samples. CDR3 nucleotide sequence: TGTGCCAGTAGTATTTCGGAGGGGGCGTGGGCAGATACGCAGTATTTT. Protein sequence: CASSISEGAWADTQYF.